The 27 T cell receptor beta chains below all came from one sample that was sequenced in a study of cytotoxic CD8 clonotypes in ibrutinib-treated CLL. The table came from immunoSEQ multiplex PCR; TCRdb's copy has only in-frame clones and leaves some out. The profile shows 150,000 or so clones, roughly four fifths of them singletons. The input for sequencing was PBMCs, taken after 12 months of ibrutinib treatment. These receptors were obtained from a human donor with chronic lymphocytic leukemia.

The rearrangement joins TRBV25-1 to TRBJ2-7; D unclear. Between the trimmed V and J ends, which lost 6 bases and 3 bases, there was a span of 12 bases. Germline V lookup: CDR1 MGHDK, CDR2 SYGVNS. The CDR3 runs 13 residues. The CDR3 sequence is CASRHPASYEQYF. The CDR3 coding sequence is TGTGCCAGCAGACACCCTGCCAGCTACGAGCAGTACTTC.

This clone has only one observation. This rearrangement joins TRBV7-2 to TRBJ1-1; 9 bases fit TRBD1. The length of the CDR3 is 18 residues. Per the germline V gene, CDR1 is SGHTA and CDR2 is FQGNSA. The junction had 13 bases not matched to a gene; V was cut back by 2 bases and J by 3 bases. The CDR3 nucleotides read TGTGCCAGCAGCTTAACGGGACAGGGTTTCAGGAAGGACACTGAAGCTTTCTTT. Amino acids: CASSLTGQGFRKDTEAFF. Filled out from reference TRBV7-2 and TRBJ1-1, the complete variable domain reads GAGVSQSPSNKVTEKGKDVELRCDPISGHTALYWYRQSLGQGLEFLIYFQGNSAPDKSGLPSDRFSAERTGGSVSTLTIQRTQQEDSAVYLCASSLTGQGFRKDTEAFFGQGTRLTVV.

This rearrangement joins TRBV7-9 to TRBJ1-1; D remains unclear. Trimming cost V 0 bases and J 1 base, with 9 bases left between them. The CDR3 runs 15 residues. Germline V gene sequence: CDR1 SEHNR, CDR2 FQNEAQ (reference sequence). CDR3 protein: CASSLASGRNTEAFF. In nucleotides, the CDR3 is TGTGCCAGCAGCTTAGCCTCTGGGAGGAACACTGAAGCTTTCTTT. The full variable domain, with the rest looked up from reference TRBV7-9 and TRBJ1-1, is DTGVSQNPRHKITKRGQNVTFRCDPISEHNRLYWYRQTLGQGPEFLTYFQNEAQLEKSRLLSDRFSAERPKGSFSTLEIQRTEQGDSAMYLCASSLASGRNTEAFFGQGTRLTVV.

This clone was counted at least ten times. The V gene is TRBV9, the J gene TRBJ1-3; D ambiguous. Between the trimmed V and J ends, which lost 3 bases and 1 base, there was a span of 8 bases. This CDR3 is built from 14 residues. Per germline, CDR1 SGDLS and CDR2 YYNGEE. CDR3 DNA sequence: TGTGCCAGCAGCGGGACCGGGTCTGGAAACACCATATATTTT. Translating gives CASSGTGSGNTIYF.

In the case of this clone: The identical CDR3 is also encoded by other nucleotide sequences in the sample. This rearrangement joins TRBV28 to TRBJ1-1; D is unclear. The germline CDR1 and CDR2 sequences are MDHEN and SYDVKM. This CDR3 spans 12 amino acids. V lost 3 bases, J lost 1 base, and 3 bases lay in between. CDR3 DNA: TGTGCCAGCAGTTTGCAGAACACTGAAGCTTTCTTT. It yields the protein CASSLQNTEAFF.

The V call is TRBV30, the J call TRBJ2-4, with D possibly being TRBD1 or TRBD2 (5 bases each). Germline assignment: CDR1 GTSNPN and CDR2 SVGIG (reference sequence). The ends were cut back, 4 bases at V and 4 bases at J, with 8 bases in the middle. This CDR3 is 12 amino acids long. The CDR3 DNA reads TGTGCCTGGATGGGACCTAAAAACATTCAGTACTTC. This encodes CAWMGPKNIQYF.

The CDR3 DNA sequence: TGTGCCACCAGCAGAACCGGACAGGGACCATCTCAGCCCCAGCATTTT. Encoded protein: CATSRTGQGPSQPQHF. The rearrangement uses TRBV15 and TRBJ1-5; 8 bases line up with TRBD1. Germline trimming cut 2 bases from V and 6 bases from J; bases unmatched to any gene: 9. This CDR3 region has 16 residues. The V gene's germline CDR1 is LNHNV and CDR2 YYDKDF (reference sequence).

The J gene is TRBJ2-3, the V gene TRBV5-5; 8 bases are a match to TRBD2. Trimming cost V 1 base and J 8 bases; bases outside gene matches: 6. The germline CDR1 and CDR2 sequences are SGHKS and YYEKEE (reference sequence). This CDR3 has 14 amino acids. The CDR3 here is CASSLTAGEGTQYF. The CDR3 bases are TGTGCCAGCAGCTTGACAGCGGGAGAAGGTACGCAGTATTTT.

In nucleotides, the CDR3 is TGTGCCAGCACCAAGGGGGGCGGGGGGCACCAGCCCCAGCATTTT. Its translation: CASTKGGGGHQPQHF. The V gene is TRBV6-6, the J gene TRBJ1-5; possible D gene TRBD1, 6 bases. The CDR3 sequence is 15 residues long. The V and J ends lost 7 bases and 7 bases respectively, with 20 bases between them. Germline assignment: CDR1 MNHNY and CDR2 SVGAGI (reference sequence).

This clone was seen only once. The chain has TRBV6-1 and TRBJ1-2; unclear D gene. Germline V gene lookup returns CDR1 MNHNS and CDR2 SASEGT. The CDR3 extends over 15 amino acids. Deletions cut 1 base from V and 4 bases from J, with 13 bases between. The CDR3 spells CASSEDLGMPYGYTF. For the CDR3, the DNA is TGTGCCAGCAGTGAAGATCTGGGGATGCCCTATGGCTACACCTTC.

The V and J genes are TRBV7-2 and TRBJ2-2; D is perhaps TRBD1 or TRBD2 (5 bases each). The CDR3 loop spans 16 amino acids. The ends were cut back, 5 bases at V and 5 bases at J, with 18 bases in the middle. Germline CDR1 is SGHTA and CDR2 is FQGNSA. The DNA of the CDR3 is TGTGCCAGCAGCCGAGGGGCGACGGTAAATACCGGGGAGCTGTTTTTT. Its translation: CASSRGATVNTGELFF.

The V and J genes are TRBV5-4 and TRBJ2-7; D gene uncertain. Per the germline V gene, CDR1 is SGHNT and CDR2 is YYREEE (reference sequence). The CDR3 sequence is 12 residues long. Trimming shortened V by 2 bases and J by 3 bases, and 6 bases separated the two germline ends. The CDR3 sequence: CASSLWGYEQYF. The CDR3 DNA follows: TGTGCCAGCAGCTTATGGGGCTACGAGCAGTACTTC.

This chain joins TRBV11-2 and TRBJ1-1; a weak D match, TRBD1 (6 bases). The CDR3 has 13 residues. V was clipped by 3 bases and J by 12 bases, with 17 bases between them. Germline V gene data show CDR1 as SGHAT and CDR2 as FQNNGV. The CDR3 region has the DNA TGTGCCAGCAGCTTTAGGGACATGACAGGTACTTTCTTT. Its translation: CASSFRDMTGTFF.

This clone has only one observation. The identical CDR3 is also encoded by other nucleotide sequences in the sample. This sequence joins TRBV7-9 and TRBJ1-1; D gene ambiguous. CDR3 length: 13 residues. CDR1 is SEHNR and CDR2 is FQNEAQ in the germline V gene (reference sequence). Trimming removed 1 base at V and 1 base at J, with 4 bases between. The CDR3 nucleotides read TGTGCCAGCAGCTTAGTCGGGAACACTGAAGCTTTCTTT. It is translated as CASSLVGNTEAFF.

V usage is TRBV27 and J usage is TRBJ2-7; possibly TRBD1 for D (6 bases). Germline V gene sequence: CDR1 MNHEY, CDR2 SMNVEV (reference sequence). V shed 6 bases and J shed 4 bases, with 13 bases lying between them. This CDR3 spans 13 amino acids. CDR3 amino acids: CASSLSGVYEQYF. CDR3 coding DNA: TGTGCCAGCAGCCTGTCAGGGGTTTACGAGCAGTACTTC.

This chain links TRBV6-1 with TRBJ1-2, with D possibly being TRBD1 (6 bases). V shed 0 bases and J shed 7 bases, with 12 bases lying between them. CDR3 length: 14 residues. Germline V gives CDR1 MNHNS, CDR2 SASEGT. CDR3 sequence: CASSEAPQGTGYTF. In DNA, the CDR3 is TGTGCCAGCAGTGAAGCCCCACAGGGAACTGGCTACACCTTC.

This chain links TRBV4-2 with TRBJ2-3, with TRBD2 identical over 11 bases. The CDR3 covers 16 residues. V lost 4 bases and J lost 2; bases outside the gene matches: 5. Looked up from germline, CDR1 is LGHNA and CDR2 is YNFKEQ. The CDR3 loop reads CASSRGLADYTDTQYF. The CDR3 bases are TGTGCCAGCAGCCGGGGACTAGCGGACTACACAGATACGCAGTATTTT.

A few counts support this clone. CDR3 nucleotides: TGCAGCGTGGCCGGGGGACAGGGGCTGAACACTGAAGCTTTCTTT. It translates to CSVAGGQGLNTEAFF. The chain carries TRBV29-1 and TRBJ1-1; 10 bases are shared with TRBD1. The V segment lost 6 bases and the J segment 0 bases; nucleotides outside the gene matches: 7. Germline assignment: CDR1 SQVTM and CDR2 ANQGSEA. This CDR3 is built from 15 residues. Full variable domain (missing parts from reference TRBV29-1 and TRBJ1-1): SAVISQKPSRDICQRGTSLTIQCQVDSQVTMMFWYRQQPGQSLTLIATANQGSEATYESGFVIDKFPISRPNLTFSTLTVSNMSPEDSSIYLCSVAGGQGLNTEAFFGQGTRLTVV.

Regarding this clone: The junction departs from the called germline gene at one end, perhaps through a read error. The CDR3: CASSNSGTGDGYTF. CDR3 nucleotide sequence: TGTGCCAGCAGTAACTCCGGGACAGGGGACGGCTACACCTTC. The J gene is TRBJ1-2, the V gene TRBV6-4, with TRBD1 identical over 10 bases. This CDR3 spans 14 amino acids. The germline V gene has CDR1 MRHNA and CDR2 SNTAGT.

V gene TRBV18 combines with J gene TRBJ2-1; the D gene could be TRBD1 or TRBD2 (5 bases each). Trimming took off 6 bases at V and 5 bases at J, with 20 bases between the two ends. Germline CDR1 KGHSH, CDR2 LQKENI. The CDR3 extends over 16 amino acids. DNA of the CDR3: TGTGCCAGCTCCCTCGCGTTGGGGCGGGTAAACAATGAGCAGTTCTTC. This codes for CASSLALGRVNNEQFF.

The chain employs TRBV7-2 and TRBJ2-3, with unresolved D. Germline assignment: CDR1 SGHTA and CDR2 FQGNSA. This CDR3 is 14 amino acids long. V lost 8 bases, J lost 4 bases, and 16 bases lay in between. CDR3 loop: CASGPVGPPDTQYF. In DNA, the CDR3 is TGTGCCAGCGGCCCCGTGGGCCCCCCAGATACGCAGTATTTT.

V gene TRBV12-5 combines with J gene TRBJ1-2, with TRBD1 as a possible D gene (6 bases). Germline V lookup: CDR1 LGHNT, CDR2 FRNRAP. Trimming removed 1 base from V and 6 bases from J, with 15 bases in between. The CDR3 runs 15 residues. CDR3 in DNA: TGTGCTAGTGGTTTGGGCGCCTCAGGGGTCAATGGCTACACCTTC. Its protein is CASGLGASGVNGYTF.

The V call is TRBV5-6, the J call TRBJ1-4; D not certain. V was trimmed by 3 bases and J by 7 bases, leaving 10 bases between them. Germline V CDR1 and CDR2: SGHDT, YYEEEE. The CDR3 is 13 amino acids. The CDR3 region is CASSSIGSEKLFF. CDR3 nucleotide sequence: TGTGCCAGCAGCTCGATCGGTAGTGAAAAACTGTTTTTT. Supplemented by reference TRBV5-6 and TRBJ1-4, the full variable domain reads DAGVTQSPTHLIKTRGQQVTLRCSPKSGHDTVSWYQQALGQGPQFIFQYYEEEERQRGNFPDRFSGHQFPNYSSELNVNALLLGDSALYLCASSSIGSEKLFFGSGTQLSVL.

The chain combines TRBV18 with TRBJ2-1; D is uncertain. Trimming shortened V by 2 bases and J by 5 bases, and 7 bases separated the two germline ends. The germline V gene encodes CDR1 KGHSH and CDR2 LQKENI. The CDR3 spans 13 residues. CDR3 sequence reads: CASSPSLDNEQFF. In DNA, the CDR3 is TGTGCCAGCTCACCAAGCCTGGACAATGAGCAGTTCTTC.

V is TRBV18 and J is TRBJ2-7, with a tentative D call TRBD1 (6 bases). Germline V gene data show CDR1 as KGHSH and CDR2 as LQKENI. The CDR3 runs 16 residues. Trimming removed 3 bases at V and 0 bases at J, with 15 bases between. DNA of the CDR3: TGTGCCAGCTCACCCCGACAGGCCACAGTCTCCTACGAGCAGTACTTC. This codes for CASSPRQATVSYEQYF.

The sample holds one count of this clone. The chain employs TRBV7-2 and TRBJ2-5, with D hard to call. The germline V gene has CDR1 SGHTA and CDR2 FQGNSA. Between the trimmed V and J ends, which lost 0 bases and 5 bases, there was a span of 4 bases. CDR3 size: 12 residues. The CDR3 sequence: CASSLASETQYF. The DNA of the CDR3 is TGTGCCAGCAGCTTAGCCTCTGAGACCCAGTACTTC.

This clone has a single count. V is TRBV19 and J is TRBJ2-2, with a weak D call TRBD1 (5 bases). V shed 3 bases and J shed 4 bases, with 12 bases lying between them. The CDR3 totals 15 residues. Germline V gene sequence: CDR1 LNHDA, CDR2 SQIVND (reference sequence). DNA for the CDR3: TGTGCCAGTAGTATCGGGCAGGGCTCCACCGGGGAGCTGTTTTTT. It specifies CASSIGQGSTGELFF.